The rows below give T cell receptor beta chains drawn from one sample of a study of blood T cell repertoires in COVID-19. TCRdb keeps only in-frame clones here, not all; method: immunoSEQ multiplex PCR. There are hundreds of thousands of clones in the sample; over 75% occur only once, and 3% to 4% lies in the top ten. Sample: peripheral blood. The source is a woman aged 45-65 years with active or convalescent COVID-19. CDR3s include the opening cysteine and the closing phenylalanine or tryptophan.

CDR3 protein: CASSSYRGRSLHF
V gene: TRBV7-2

CDR3 protein: CATSLAGSMYF
V gene: TRBV3-1/TRBV3-2

CDR3 protein: CATSALPQGRSYNEQFF
V gene: TRBV24-1

CDR3 protein: CASSLVSRVADTQYF
V gene: TRBV5-1

CDR3 protein: CASSLSLRYEQYF
V gene: TRBV7-2

CDR3 protein: CASSLGHSGNTIYF
V gene: TRBV7-9

CDR3 protein: CASSPHRGTGTEAFF
V gene: TRBV6-5

CDR3 protein: CASTKNRGNTGELFF
V gene: TRBV3-1/TRBV3-2

CDR3 protein: CASSLRQGAREKLFF
V gene: TRBV27

CDR3 protein: CAWRETAPLHF
V gene: TRBV30

CDR3 protein: CASSYEDRNPYEQYF
V gene: TRBV6-2/TRBV6-3

CDR3 protein: CASRQAGAHEQFF
V gene: TRBV6-5

CDR3 protein: CASSSIGTGGSGTEAFF
V gene: TRBV5-1

CDR3 protein: CASSMESGGAEQYF
V gene: TRBV18

CDR3 protein: CASSYSRTGSGETQYF
V gene: TRBV6-5

CDR3 protein: CASSPGPFSGNTIYF
V gene: TRBV18

CDR3 protein: CATRGTSTDTQYF
V gene: TRBV24-1

CDR3 protein: CASTRDYGYTF
V gene: TRBV6-5

CDR3 protein: CASSPMKSGGENTETQYF
V gene: TRBV9

CDR3 protein: CASSLGPGSNYGYTF
V gene: TRBV5-6

CDR3 protein: CASSQGRRSNTEAFF
V gene: TRBV4-3

CDR3 protein: CASSPRQTSGQETQYF
V gene: TRBV18

CDR3 protein: CASSGGRGSNQPQHF
V gene: TRBV2

CDR3 protein: CASSFTNGELFF
V gene: TRBV7-2

CDR3 protein: CASSIGLAGYNEQFF
V gene: TRBV19

CDR3 protein: CASGLGTDRGRPEAFF
V gene: TRBV12-5

CDR3 protein: CATSPAGRGTTDTQYF
V gene: TRBV15

CDR3 protein: CASTGLAEGGDTQYF
V gene: TRBV6-5

CDR3 protein: CASSLGPSYGYTF
V gene: TRBV11-1

CDR3 protein: CASSYSPQGYGYTF
V gene: TRBV6-6

CDR3 protein: CASSQVSGRTNEQFF
V gene: TRBV4-3

CDR3 protein: CASRLTGGLVGAFF
V gene: TRBV28

CDR3 protein: CASSQSFWAGGEEKLFF
V gene: TRBV4-3